This T cell receptor beta chain was obtained from a study of cytomegalovirus exposure and HLA in healthy donors. CDR1 and CDR2 from the germline V gene are MNHEY and SVGAGI. There are 16 residues in the CDR3. The trim removed 2 bases at V and 4 bases at J, leaving 8 bases unmatched. The study ran its PCR with 60 Vbeta and 13 Jbeta primers. Clones were sequenced by immunoSEQ multiplex PCR, and TCRdb holds only the in-frame ones, with some missing. The sample has approximately 160,000 clones, around 80% seen once. Remarks on this clone: Antigen unknown.

Findings and caveats of the study: According to reports, the classifier identified cytomegalovirus status with high specificity and sensitivity.

The sequenced material came from PBMCs. This sequence was found in a woman between 50 and 59 years old in good health and CMV-seropositive. This chain joins TRBV6-5 and TRBJ1-1, with TRBD1 matching over 9 bases. CDR3 amino acids: CASSYAVTGGLTEAFF. CDR3 in DNA: TGTGCCAGCAGTTACGCCGTGACAGGGGGGCTCACTGAAGCTTTCTTT.